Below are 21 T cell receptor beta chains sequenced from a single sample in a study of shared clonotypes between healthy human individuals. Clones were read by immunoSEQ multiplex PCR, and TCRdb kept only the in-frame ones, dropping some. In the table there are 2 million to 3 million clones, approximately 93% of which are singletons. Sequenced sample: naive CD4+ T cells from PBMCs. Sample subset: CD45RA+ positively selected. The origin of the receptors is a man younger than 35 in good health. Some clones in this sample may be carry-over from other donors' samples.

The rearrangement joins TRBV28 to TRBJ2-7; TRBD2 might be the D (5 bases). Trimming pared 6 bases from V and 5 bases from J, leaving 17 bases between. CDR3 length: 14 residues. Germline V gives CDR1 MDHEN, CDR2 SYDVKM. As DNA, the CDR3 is TGTGCCAGCAGCACCCCAGCGGAGTCTAACGAGCAGTACTTC. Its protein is CASSTPAESNEQYF.

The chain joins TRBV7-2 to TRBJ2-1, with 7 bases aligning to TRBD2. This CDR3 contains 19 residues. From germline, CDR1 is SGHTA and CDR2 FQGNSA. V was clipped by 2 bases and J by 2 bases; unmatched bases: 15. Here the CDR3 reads CASSLMVLGGKVAYNEQFF. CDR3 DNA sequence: TGTGCCAGCAGCTTAATGGTCCTCGGGGGGAAAGTTGCCTACAATGAGCAGTTCTTC. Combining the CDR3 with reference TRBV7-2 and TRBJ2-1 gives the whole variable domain GAGVSQSPSNKVTEKGKDVELRCDPISGHTALYWYRQSLGQGLEFLIYFQGNSAPDKSGLPSDRFSAERTGGSVSTLTIQRTQQEDSAVYLCASSLMVLGGKVAYNEQFFGPGTRLTVL.

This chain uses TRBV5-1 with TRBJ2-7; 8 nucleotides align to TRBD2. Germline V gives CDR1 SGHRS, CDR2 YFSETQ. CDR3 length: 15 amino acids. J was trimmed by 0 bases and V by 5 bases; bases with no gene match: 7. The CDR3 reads CASSPLAEISYEQYF. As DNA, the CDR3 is TGCGCCAGCAGTCCACTAGCGGAGATCTCCTACGAGCAGTACTTC.

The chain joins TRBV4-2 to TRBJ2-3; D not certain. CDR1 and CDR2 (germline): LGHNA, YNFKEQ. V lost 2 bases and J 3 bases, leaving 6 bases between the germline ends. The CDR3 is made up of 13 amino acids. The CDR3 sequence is CASSQRSTDTQYF. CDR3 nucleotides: TGTGCCAGCAGCCAAAGGAGTACAGATACGCAGTATTTT.

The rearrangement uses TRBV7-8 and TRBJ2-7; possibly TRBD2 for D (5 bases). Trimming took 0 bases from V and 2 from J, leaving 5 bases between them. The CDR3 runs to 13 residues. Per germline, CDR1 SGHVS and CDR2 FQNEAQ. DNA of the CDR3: TGTGCCAGCAGCTTAGCGGGAGCCTACGAGCAGTACTTC. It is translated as CASSLAGAYEQYF.

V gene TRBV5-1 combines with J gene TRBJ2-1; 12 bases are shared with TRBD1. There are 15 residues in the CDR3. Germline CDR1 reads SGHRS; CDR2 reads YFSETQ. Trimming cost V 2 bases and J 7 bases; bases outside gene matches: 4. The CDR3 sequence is CASSFGTGGKNEQFF. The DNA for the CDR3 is TGCGCCAGCAGCTTCGGGACAGGGGGCAAAAATGAGCAGTTCTTC. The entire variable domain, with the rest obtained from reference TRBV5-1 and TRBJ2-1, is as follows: KAGVTQTPRYLIKTRGQQVTLSCSPISGHRSVSWYQQTPGQGLQFLFEYFSETQRNKGNFPGRFSGRQFSNSRSEMNVSTLELGDSALYLCASSFGTGGKNEQFFGPGTRLTVL.

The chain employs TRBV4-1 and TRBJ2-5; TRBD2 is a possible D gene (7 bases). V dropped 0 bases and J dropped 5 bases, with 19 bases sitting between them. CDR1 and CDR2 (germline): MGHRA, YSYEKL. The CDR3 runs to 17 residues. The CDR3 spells CASSQETRQGGGETQYF. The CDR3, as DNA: TGCGCCAGCAGCCAAGAAACCCGCCAGGGAGGGGGGGAGACCCAGTACTTC.

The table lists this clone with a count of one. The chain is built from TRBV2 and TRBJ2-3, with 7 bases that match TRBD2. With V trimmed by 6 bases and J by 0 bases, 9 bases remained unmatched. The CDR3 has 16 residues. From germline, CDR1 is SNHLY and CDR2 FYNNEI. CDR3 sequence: CASSLLAVASTDTQYF. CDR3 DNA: TGTGCCAGCAGCCTCCTAGCGGTCGCTAGCACAGATACGCAGTATTTT.

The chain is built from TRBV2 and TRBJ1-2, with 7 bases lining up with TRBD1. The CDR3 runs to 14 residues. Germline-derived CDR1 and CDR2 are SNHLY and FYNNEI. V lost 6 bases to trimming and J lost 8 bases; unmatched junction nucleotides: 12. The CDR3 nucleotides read TGTGCCAGCAGCTCGGACAGGCCGTCGGGAGGCTACACCTTC. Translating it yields CASSSDRPSGGYTF. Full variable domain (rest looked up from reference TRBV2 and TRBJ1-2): EPEVTQTPSHQVTQMGQEVILRCVPISNHLYFYWYRQILGQKVEFLVSFYNNEISEKSEIFDDQFSVERPDGSNFTLKIRSTKLEDSAMYFCASSSDRPSGGYTFGSGTRLTVV.

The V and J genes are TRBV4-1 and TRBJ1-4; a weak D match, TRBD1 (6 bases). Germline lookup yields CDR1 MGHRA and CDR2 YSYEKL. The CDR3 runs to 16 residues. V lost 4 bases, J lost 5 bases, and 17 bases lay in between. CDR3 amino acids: CASSLLATRGNEKLFF. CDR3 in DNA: TGCGCCAGCAGCCTCCTAGCCACAAGGGGGAATGAAAAACTGTTTTTT.

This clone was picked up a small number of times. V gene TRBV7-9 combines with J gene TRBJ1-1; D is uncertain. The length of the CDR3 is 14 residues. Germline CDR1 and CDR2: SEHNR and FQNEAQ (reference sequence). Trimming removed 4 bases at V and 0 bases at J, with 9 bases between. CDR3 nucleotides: TGTGCCAGCAGCTCAGATGTTATGAACACTGAAGCTTTCTTT. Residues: CASSSDVMNTEAFF.

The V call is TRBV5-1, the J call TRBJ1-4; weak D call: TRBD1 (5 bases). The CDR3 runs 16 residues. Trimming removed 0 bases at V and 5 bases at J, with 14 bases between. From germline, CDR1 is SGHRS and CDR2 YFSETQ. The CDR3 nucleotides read TGCGCCAGCAGCTTGGGTTACGGGGACCCCAATGAAAAACTGTTTTTT. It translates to CASSLGYGDPNEKLFF.

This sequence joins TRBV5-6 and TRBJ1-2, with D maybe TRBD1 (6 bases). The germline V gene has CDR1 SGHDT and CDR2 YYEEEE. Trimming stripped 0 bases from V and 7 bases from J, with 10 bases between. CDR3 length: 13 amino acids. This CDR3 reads CASSLDRVAGYTF. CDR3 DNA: TGTGCCAGCAGCTTGGACAGGGTCGCTGGCTACACCTTC.

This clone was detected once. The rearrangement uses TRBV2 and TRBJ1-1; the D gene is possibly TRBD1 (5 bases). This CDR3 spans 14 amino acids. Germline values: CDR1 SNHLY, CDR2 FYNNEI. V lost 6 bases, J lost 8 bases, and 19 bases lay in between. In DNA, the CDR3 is TGTGCCAGCAGCAACGAGGGGCAGGAAGTGGAAGCTTTCTTT. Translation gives CASSNEGQEVEAFF.

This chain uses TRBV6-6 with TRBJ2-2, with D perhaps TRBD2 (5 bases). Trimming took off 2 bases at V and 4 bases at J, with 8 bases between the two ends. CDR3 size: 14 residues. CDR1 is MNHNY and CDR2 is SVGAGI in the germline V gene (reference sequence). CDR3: CASSYIRGTGELFF. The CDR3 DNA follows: TGTGCCAGCAGTTACATCCGGGGCACCGGGGAGCTGTTTTTT.

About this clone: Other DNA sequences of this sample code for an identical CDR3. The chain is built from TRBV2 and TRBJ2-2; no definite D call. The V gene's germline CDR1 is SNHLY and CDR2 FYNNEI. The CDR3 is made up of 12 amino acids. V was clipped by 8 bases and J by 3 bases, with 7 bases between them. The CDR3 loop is CASRADTGELFF. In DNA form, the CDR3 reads TGTGCCAGCCGGGCGGACACCGGGGAGCTGTTTTTT. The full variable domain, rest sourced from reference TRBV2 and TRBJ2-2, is EPEVTQTPSHQVTQMGQEVILRCVPISNHLYFYWYRQILGQKVEFLVSFYNNEISEKSEIFDDQFSVERPDGSNFTLKIRSTKLEDSAMYFCASRADTGELFFGEGSRLTVL.

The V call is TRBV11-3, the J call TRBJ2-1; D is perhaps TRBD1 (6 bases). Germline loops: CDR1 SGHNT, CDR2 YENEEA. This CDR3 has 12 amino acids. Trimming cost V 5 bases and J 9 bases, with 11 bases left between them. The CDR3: CASSQQGPEQFF. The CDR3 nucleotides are TGTGCCAGCAGCCAACAGGGACCTGAGCAGTTCTTC.

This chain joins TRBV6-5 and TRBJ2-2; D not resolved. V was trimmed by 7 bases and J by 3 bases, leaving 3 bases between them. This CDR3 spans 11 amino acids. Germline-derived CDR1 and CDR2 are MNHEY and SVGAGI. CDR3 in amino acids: CASKDTGELFF. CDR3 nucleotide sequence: TGTGCCAGCAAGGACACCGGGGAGCTGTTTTTT.

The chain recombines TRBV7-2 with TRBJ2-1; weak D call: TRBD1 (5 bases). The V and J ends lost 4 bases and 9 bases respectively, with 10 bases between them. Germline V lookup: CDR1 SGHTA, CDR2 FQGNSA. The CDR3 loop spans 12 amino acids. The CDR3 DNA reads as TGTGCCAGCAGCTACAGGCGCGGTGAGCAGTTCTTC. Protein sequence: CASSYRRGEQFF.

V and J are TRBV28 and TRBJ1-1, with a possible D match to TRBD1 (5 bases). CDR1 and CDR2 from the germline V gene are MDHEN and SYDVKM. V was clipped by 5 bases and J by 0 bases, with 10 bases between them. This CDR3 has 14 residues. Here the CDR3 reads CASSPGTLNTEAFF. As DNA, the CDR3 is TGTGCCAGCAGTCCAGGGACCTTGAACACTGAAGCTTTCTTT.

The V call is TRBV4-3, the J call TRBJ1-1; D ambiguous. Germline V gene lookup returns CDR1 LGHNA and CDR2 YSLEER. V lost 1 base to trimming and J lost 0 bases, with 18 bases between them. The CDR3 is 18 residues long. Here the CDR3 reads CASSQARGIPLMNTEAFF. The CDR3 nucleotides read TGCGCCAGCAGCCAAGCTCGCGGGATACCGCTGATGAACACTGAAGCTTTCTTT.